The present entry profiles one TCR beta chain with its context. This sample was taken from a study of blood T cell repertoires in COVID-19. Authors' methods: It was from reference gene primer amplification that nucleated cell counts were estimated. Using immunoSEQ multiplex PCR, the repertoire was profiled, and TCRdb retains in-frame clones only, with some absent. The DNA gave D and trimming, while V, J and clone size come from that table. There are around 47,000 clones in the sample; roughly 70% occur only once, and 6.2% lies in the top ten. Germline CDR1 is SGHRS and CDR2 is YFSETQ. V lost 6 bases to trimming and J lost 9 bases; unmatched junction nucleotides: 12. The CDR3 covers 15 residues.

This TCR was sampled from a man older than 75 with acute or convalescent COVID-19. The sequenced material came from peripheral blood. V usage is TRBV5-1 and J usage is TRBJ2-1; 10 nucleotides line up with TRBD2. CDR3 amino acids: CASIQTAGGPGEQFF. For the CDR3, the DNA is TGCGCCAGCATTCAAACAGCGGGGGGGCCGGGTGAGCAGTTCTTC. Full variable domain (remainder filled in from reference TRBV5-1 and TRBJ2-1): KAGVTQTPRYLIKTRGQQVTLSCSPISGHRSVSWYQQTPGQGLQFLFEYFSETQRNKGNFPGRFSGRQFSNSRSEMNVSTLELGDSALYLCASIQTAGGPGEQFFGPGTRLTVL.